A selection of T cell receptor beta chains follows, all from one sample in a study of shared clonotypes between healthy human individuals. The protocol was immunoSEQ multiplex PCR, while the TCRdb copy is restricted to in-frame clones and leaves out a portion. The table has hundreds of thousands of clones, less than 85% seen once. The specimen was memory CD4+ T cells sorted from blood. These TCRs come from a woman aged 30 to 39 in good health. CDR3s include the opening cysteine and the closing phenylalanine or tryptophan. A D gene is named only where the DNA matches it firmly. Some rows mark clone size as missing; the rest say once, few, many or name a class of expanded clone.

v_gene: TRBV5-1
abundance: few
j_gene: TRBJ2-7
d_gene: -
CDR3aa: CASSLVDVQAYEQYF
CDR3nt: TGCGCCAGCAGCTTAGTGGACGTGCAAGCCTACGAGCAGTACTTC

v_gene: TRBV2
abundance: -
j_gene: TRBJ2-3
d_gene: TRBD2
CDR3aa: CASGGLAGNTDTQYF
CDR3nt: TGTGCCAGCGGGGGACTAGCGGGAAACACAGATACGCAGTATTTT

v_gene: TRBV9
abundance: -
j_gene: TRBJ2-2
d_gene: -
CDR3aa: CASSVAIRVGTGELFF
CDR3nt: TGTGCCAGCAGCGTAGCTATTCGAGTAGGGACCGGGGAGCTGTTTTTT

v_gene: TRBV7-8
abundance: -
j_gene: TRBJ2-7
d_gene: -
CDR3aa: CASSLETILSSYEQYF
CDR3nt: TGTGCCAGCAGCTTAGAGACTATTCTAAGCTCCTACGAGCAGTACTTC

v_gene: TRBV4-2
abundance: -
j_gene: TRBJ2-3
d_gene: -
CDR3aa: CASSPAGSMFTDTQYF
CDR3nt: TGTGCCAGCAGCCCCGCCGGGAGCATGTTCACAGATACGCAGTATTTT

v_gene: TRBV29-1
abundance: -
j_gene: TRBJ2-3
d_gene: -
CDR3aa: CSVEVRITDTQYF
CDR3nt: TGCAGCGTTGAAGTTCGGATCACAGATACGCAGTATTTT

v_gene: TRBV6-6
abundance: -
j_gene: TRBJ1-1
d_gene: -
CDR3aa: CASSYGRGNTEAFF
CDR3nt: TGTGCCAGCAGTTACGGGCGGGGAAACACTGAAGCTTTCTTT

v_gene: TRBV6-1
abundance: few
j_gene: TRBJ2-1
d_gene: -
CDR3aa: CASSEEEGASYNEQFF
CDR3nt: TGTGCCAGCAGTGAAGAGGAGGGAGCCTCCTACAATGAGCAGTTCTTC

v_gene: TRBV27
abundance: -
j_gene: TRBJ1-6
d_gene: TRBD1
CDR3aa: CASSSPIRDRYSPLHF
CDR3nt: TGTGCCAGCAGTTCGCCAATACGGGACAGATATTCACCCCTCCACTTT

v_gene: TRBV9
abundance: -
j_gene: TRBJ1-1
d_gene: TRBD1
CDR3aa: CASSVLTGATEAFF
CDR3nt: TGTGCCAGCAGCGTTCTAACAGGGGCCACTGAAGCTTTCTTT

v_gene: TRBV5-1
abundance: -
j_gene: TRBJ2-6
d_gene: -
CDR3aa: CASSFPGPGANVLTF
CDR3nt: TGCGCCAGCAGCTTCCCAGGCCCAGGGGCCAACGTCCTGACTTTC

v_gene: TRBV7-9
abundance: few
j_gene: TRBJ2-7
d_gene: TRBD2
CDR3aa: CASSLGTSAEQYF
CDR3nt: TGTGCCAGCAGCCTCGGGACTAGCGCCGAGCAGTACTTC